This is a list of T cell receptor beta chains from one sample in a study of T cell repertoires in cytomegalovirus infection. TCRdb called the reads again in MiXCR, with one record for every CDR3 protein. The profile covers more than 400,000 distinct CDR3 sequences, with 26% appearing a single time and less than 15% taken by the ten largest. Sequencing was done on a sample of PBMCs. These receptors were obtained from a human donor in good health (CMV status not recorded). Some clones in this sample may be carry-over from other donors' samples. Each CDR3 is given with its conserved first and last residue. D genes are given only for firm matches. Size is omitted from some rows. Given values are once, few, many or a class for expanded clones.

V gene: TRBV12-3/TRBV12-4; J gene: TRBJ1-5; clone size: many; D gene: TRBD1; CDR3 DNA: TGTGCCAGCACCTCTGGGAGGGGGCAGGATCAGCCCCAGCATTTT; CDR3 protein: CASTSGRGQDQPQHF
V gene: TRBV4-1; J gene: TRBJ1-5; clone size: few; D gene: NA; CDR3 DNA: TGCGCCAGCAGCCAAGAGAACGTGTATGGTCAGCCCCAGCATTTT; CDR3 protein: CASSQENVYGQPQHF
V gene: TRBV11-2; J gene: TRBJ2-1; clone size: NA; D gene: TRBD2; CDR3 DNA: TGTGCCAGCAGACTAGCGGAGGTCTGGGATGAGCAGTTCTTC; CDR3 protein: CASRLAEVWDEQFF
V gene: TRBV7-2; J gene: TRBJ1-3; clone size: few; D gene: NA; CDR3 DNA: TGTGCCAGCAGCGGACAGCCCGGGGTGGGAAACACCATATATTTT; CDR3 protein: CASSGQPGVGNTIYF
V gene: TRBV7-9; J gene: TRBJ1-1; clone size: NA; D gene: NA; CDR3 DNA: TGTGCCAGCAGCTATGAACAAGGGTTTGGGAATGAAGCTTTCTTT; CDR3 protein: CASSYEQGFGNEAFF
V gene: TRBV12-3/TRBV12-4; J gene: TRBJ1-6; clone size: NA; D gene: NA; CDR3 DNA: TGTGCCAGCAGTTCCTCGGGAGTCTCGAGCTCCTATAATTCACCCCTCCACTTT; CDR3 protein: CASSSSGVSSSYNSPLHF
V gene: TRBV7-9; J gene: TRBJ2-5; clone size: many; D gene: TRBD2; CDR3 DNA: TGTGCCAGCAGCTTAGGGAATAGCGGGACTGCCCGGGAGACCCAGTACTTC; CDR3 protein: CASSLGNSGTARETQYF
V gene: TRBV18; J gene: TRBJ1-2; clone size: few; D gene: TRBD1; CDR3 DNA: TGTGCCAGCTCACCAATTACAGGACAGGGGCAAGGCTACACCTTC; CDR3 protein: CASSPITGQGQGYTF
V gene: TRBV9; J gene: TRBJ2-1; clone size: NA; D gene: NA; CDR3 DNA: TGTGCCAGCAGCCCCCAGGGAAGTCTCAATGAGCAGTTCTTC; CDR3 protein: CASSPQGSLNEQFF
V gene: TRBV6-2/TRBV6-3; J gene: TRBJ1-1; clone size: few; D gene: NA; CDR3 DNA: TGTGCCAGCAGCTGGGGACAATCTAGTACGAACACTGAAGCTTTCTTT; CDR3 protein: CASSWGQSSTNTEAFF
V gene: TRBV6-8; J gene: TRBJ2-7; clone size: NA; D gene: NA; CDR3 DNA: TGTGCCAGCAGTTCCCCCCAGACCTACGAGCAGTACTTC; CDR3 protein: CASSSPQTYEQYF
V gene: TRBV19; J gene: TRBJ2-1; clone size: NA; D gene: NA; CDR3 DNA: TGTGCCAGTAGCCTCCCCCCCAGGAATGAGCAGTTCTTC; CDR3 protein: CASSLPPRNEQFF
V gene: TRBV12-5; J gene: TRBJ2-3; clone size: NA; D gene: NA; CDR3 DNA: TGTGCTAGTGGTGCGACTATAATCACAGATACGCAGTATTTT; CDR3 protein: CASGATIITDTQYF
V gene: TRBV7-2; J gene: TRBJ2-3; clone size: many; D gene: TRBD2; CDR3 DNA: TGTGCCAGCAGCTTCGGGACTAGCGGGCCAGATACGCAGTATTTT; CDR3 protein: CASSFGTSGPDTQYF
V gene: TRBV7-9; J gene: TRBJ1-1; clone size: NA; D gene: NA; CDR3 DNA: TGTGCCAGCAGCCTACCGGGGTTGGACAGAACGAACACTGAAGCTTTCTTT; CDR3 protein: CASSLPGLDRTNTEAFF
V gene: TRBV7-3; J gene: TRBJ2-5; clone size: many; D gene: TRBD2; CDR3 DNA: TGTGCCAGCAGCTCCTCTGCGGGAGAGGTAGAGACCCAGTACTTC; CDR3 protein: CASSSSAGEVETQYF
V gene: TRBV20-1; J gene: TRBJ2-3; clone size: many; D gene: TRBD2; CDR3 DNA: TGCAGTGGGATTGATAGCGGGAGCACAGATACGCAGTATTTT; CDR3 protein: CSGIDSGSTDTQYF
V gene: TRBV12-3/TRBV12-4; J gene: TRBJ1-1; clone size: few; D gene: NA; CDR3 DNA: TGTGCCAGCAGTTTAATTAGGGGGGCTGAAGCTTTCTTT; CDR3 protein: CASSLIRGAEAFF
V gene: TRBV7-4; J gene: TRBJ1-2; clone size: few; D gene: TRBD1; CDR3 DNA: TGTGCCAGCAGCATAGAAGGGGGCGGAGGGGGCTACACCTTC; CDR3 protein: CASSIEGGGGGYTF
V gene: TRBV28; J gene: TRBJ1-6; clone size: NA; D gene: NA; CDR3 DNA: TGTGCCACCAGTTCCCTTGGAGAGGGTCAATCACCCCTCCACTTT; CDR3 protein: CATSSLGEGQSPLHF
V gene: TRBV5-6; J gene: TRBJ2-1; clone size: NA; D gene: TRBD2; CDR3 DNA: TGTGCCAGCAGCACCAATAGCGGGAGGGCCTTCAATGAGCAGTTCTTC; CDR3 protein: CASSTNSGRAFNEQFF
V gene: TRBV6-2/TRBV6-3; J gene: TRBJ1-5; clone size: many; D gene: NA; CDR3 DNA: TGTGCCAGCAGTTACCGTTCGCTTCCCGGGACACCCCAGCATTTT; CDR3 protein: CASSYRSLPGTPQHF
V gene: TRBV7-8; J gene: TRBJ2-5; clone size: few; D gene: TRBD2; CDR3 DNA: TGTGCCAGCAGGAGGCGGGAGGCCCCGGAGACCCAGTACTTC; CDR3 protein: CASRRREAPETQYF
V gene: TRBV7-8; J gene: TRBJ2-1; clone size: many; D gene: TRBD2; CDR3 DNA: TGTGCCAGCAGCACTGGACTAGCGGGAGGGAGGTCCTACAATGAGCAGTTCTTC; CDR3 protein: CASSTGLAGGRSYNEQFF
V gene: TRBV11-3; J gene: TRBJ2-1; clone size: NA; D gene: TRBD2; CDR3 DNA: TGTGCCAGCAGCTTAGGGGGAGGGGACAATGAGCAGTTCTTC; CDR3 protein: CASSLGGGDNEQFF
V gene: TRBV7-9; J gene: TRBJ2-7; clone size: few; D gene: NA; CDR3 DNA: TGTGCCAGCAGCTTAGTGGGGGGACGACCCTACGAGCAGTACTTC; CDR3 protein: CASSLVGGRPYEQYF
V gene: TRBV20-1; J gene: TRBJ1-4; clone size: NA; D gene: NA; CDR3 DNA: TGCAGTGCTAGAGATCTGGCAGGCTTTAATGAAAAACTGTTTTTT; CDR3 protein: CSARDLAGFNEKLFF
V gene: TRBV27; J gene: TRBJ2-1; clone size: NA; D gene: TRBD2; CDR3 DNA: TGTGCCAGCAGACCCCGGACTAGCGGTCACAATGAGCAGTTCTTC; CDR3 protein: CASRPRTSGHNEQFF
V gene: TRBV19; J gene: TRBJ2-5; clone size: few; D gene: TRBD1; CDR3 DNA: TGTGCCAGTAGTAAACCCCAGGGACAGGCTCAAGAGACCCAGTACTTC; CDR3 protein: CASSKPQGQAQETQYF
V gene: TRBV29-1; J gene: TRBJ2-7; clone size: NA; D gene: TRBD1; CDR3 DNA: TGCAGCGTTGTGGGACAGGGGTCCTACGAGCAGTACTTC; CDR3 protein: CSVVGQGSYEQYF
V gene: TRBV6-2/TRBV6-3; J gene: TRBJ2-1; clone size: NA; D gene: TRBD2; CDR3 DNA: TGTGCCAGCAGTCACTCGGGACTAGCGGGCTACAATGAGCAGTTCTTC; CDR3 protein: CASSHSGLAGYNEQFF
V gene: TRBV6-2/TRBV6-3; J gene: TRBJ1-1; clone size: few; D gene: NA; CDR3 DNA: TGTGCCAGCAGTTACTCGAGACAAAACGGGGCTGAAGCTTTCTTT; CDR3 protein: CASSYSRQNGAEAFF
V gene: TRBV6-1; J gene: TRBJ2-5; clone size: many; D gene: NA; CDR3 DNA: TGTGCCAGCAGTGATAGTGTTCGAGGGACCCAGTACTTC; CDR3 protein: CASSDSVRGTQYF
V gene: TRBV7-2; J gene: TRBJ2-1; clone size: many; D gene: NA; CDR3 DNA: TGTGCCAGCGGGAGGGGGGAATCGATTGAGCAGTTCTTC; CDR3 protein: CASGRGESIEQFF
V gene: TRBV19; J gene: TRBJ1-2; clone size: NA; D gene: NA; CDR3 DNA: TGTGCCAGTACCGGGACCCTCTATGGCTACACCTTC; CDR3 protein: CASTGTLYGYTF
V gene: TRBV7-2; J gene: TRBJ1-2; clone size: many; D gene: TRBD1; CDR3 DNA: TGTGCCAGCAGCTTGGGTCCCGGGACAGGGGGCTATGGCTACACCTTC; CDR3 protein: CASSLGPGTGGYGYTF
V gene: TRBV10-3; J gene: TRBJ1-1; clone size: few; D gene: TRBD1; CDR3 DNA: TGTGCCATCAGGGCGGGACAGGGAAACACTGAAGCTTTCTTT; CDR3 protein: CAIRAGQGNTEAFF
V gene: TRBV7-9; J gene: TRBJ2-3; clone size: few; D gene: NA; CDR3 DNA: TGTGCCAGCAGCTCGACGGGCCGGCGCGTTGATACGCAGTATTTT; CDR3 protein: CASSSTGRRVDTQYF
V gene: TRBV10-2; J gene: TRBJ2-1; clone size: few; D gene: TRBD2; CDR3 DNA: TGCGCCAGCAGTGAAGGGGTAGCGGGATTTACCCCCTACAATGAGCAGTTCTTC; CDR3 protein: CASSEGVAGFTPYNEQFF
V gene: TRBV7-2; J gene: TRBJ2-5; clone size: few; D gene: TRBD2; CDR3 DNA: TGTGCCAGCAGCTTAGCAGGGACTAGCATCCAAGAGACCCAGTACTTC; CDR3 protein: CASSLAGTSIQETQYF
V gene: TRBV5-6; J gene: TRBJ2-7; clone size: few; D gene: NA; CDR3 DNA: TGTGCCAGCAGCTCCGATTCTGAGGAGCAGTACTTC; CDR3 protein: CASSSDSEEQYF
V gene: TRBV11-2; J gene: TRBJ1-4; clone size: many; D gene: NA; CDR3 DNA: TGTGCCAGCAGCTCCGGATCTGGGGGTGAAAAACTGTTTTTT; CDR3 protein: CASSSGSGGEKLFF
V gene: TRBV2; J gene: TRBJ2-2; clone size: few; D gene: NA; CDR3 DNA: TGTGCCAGCAGTGAACGGGGTAACCCCCCCACCGGGGAGCTGTTTTTT; CDR3 protein: CASSERGNPPTGELFF
V gene: TRBV6-6; J gene: TRBJ2-5; clone size: NA; D gene: NA; CDR3 DNA: TGTGCCAGCAGGCGGGGTAGTGGGGAAGAGACCCAGTACTTC; CDR3 protein: CASRRGSGEETQYF
V gene: TRBV12-3/TRBV12-4; J gene: TRBJ2-3; clone size: few; D gene: NA; CDR3 DNA: TGTGCCAGCAGCTGGCGAGATGAATCAGATACGCAGTATTTT; CDR3 protein: CASSWRDESDTQYF
V gene: TRBV30; J gene: TRBJ2-5; clone size: NA; D gene: NA; CDR3 DNA: TGTGCCTGGAACCCGGGAAAGAGAGAGACCCAGTACTTC; CDR3 protein: CAWNPGKRETQYF
V gene: TRBV7-2; J gene: TRBJ1-5; clone size: few; D gene: TRBD1; CDR3 DNA: TGTGCCAGCAGCTGGGACAGGGTAGGGCAGCCCCAGCATTTT; CDR3 protein: CASSWDRVGQPQHF
V gene: TRBV6-5; J gene: TRBJ2-7; clone size: NA; D gene: TRBD1; CDR3 DNA: TGTGCCAGCAGTTACTCCGGTGGGGACAGGGGGACCTACGAGCAGTACTTC; CDR3 protein: CASSYSGGDRGTYEQYF
V gene: TRBV6-1; J gene: TRBJ1-1; clone size: NA; D gene: NA; CDR3 DNA: TGTGCCAGCAGCCCAACCGTTAGGTTGAACACTGAAGCTTTCTTT; CDR3 protein: CASSPTVRLNTEAFF
V gene: TRBV12-3/TRBV12-4; J gene: TRBJ2-5; clone size: NA; D gene: NA; CDR3 DNA: TGTGCCAGCAGTTTAGGAGCCGGGGGCAAGGGGGAGACCCAGTACTTC; CDR3 protein: CASSLGAGGKGETQYF
V gene: TRBV5-4; J gene: TRBJ2-2; clone size: NA; D gene: TRBD2; CDR3 DNA: TGTGCCAGCTCACCTAGCGGGGGGAACACCGGGGAGCTGTTTTTT; CDR3 protein: CASSPSGGNTGELFF
V gene: TRBV11-2; J gene: TRBJ2-5; clone size: few; D gene: TRBD2; CDR3 DNA: TGTGCCAGCAGCTCTGGGACTAGAACCGGAGAGACCCAGTACTTC; CDR3 protein: CASSSGTRTGETQYF
V gene: TRBV20-1; J gene: TRBJ2-1; clone size: NA; D gene: TRBD2; CDR3 DNA: TGCAGTGTAGTAAGATCGTCGGGACTAGCGTCCAATGAGCAGTTCTTC; CDR3 protein: CSVVRSSGLASNEQFF
V gene: TRBV18; J gene: TRBJ2-2; clone size: few; D gene: TRBD1; CDR3 DNA: TGTGCCAGCTCACCAACGACAGGGAGGAACACCGGGGAGCTGTTTTTT; CDR3 protein: CASSPTTGRNTGELFF
V gene: TRBV7-2; J gene: TRBJ1-2; clone size: many; D gene: NA; CDR3 DNA: TGTGCCAGCAGCTGGGGGACACTATCTAACTATGGCTACACCTTC; CDR3 protein: CASSWGTLSNYGYTF